These 5 T cell receptor beta chains came from one sample sequenced in a study of T-cell memory formation after mild COVID-19. From the 5' RACE reads, TCRdb called clonotypes with MiXCR, one entry per CDR3 protein. Of 150,000 to 200,000 distinct CDR3 sequences in the sample, approximately 10% were seen once. What was sequenced was PBMCs or a T cell subset sorted from them (not recorded which). These receptors originate from a man aged 18 to 29 who had mild COVID-19 (a few samples of this study predate the infection). Cell type and time point are not known.

This clonotype occurred many times. The J gene is TRBJ1-3, the V gene TRBV5-5; D gene uncertain. CDR3 size: 14 residues. Germline lookup yields CDR1 SGHKS and CDR2 YYEKEE (reference sequence). With 2 bases removed from V and 3 bases from J, the gap between germline ends came to 9 bases. The CDR3 spells CASSFGSSGNTIYF. In nucleotides, the CDR3 is TGTGCCAGCAGCTTCGGATCCAGTGGAAACACCATATATTTT. The entire variable domain, with the rest obtained from reference TRBV5-5 and TRBJ1-3, is as follows: DAGVTQSPTHLIKTRGQQVTLRCSPISGHKSVSWYQQVLGQGPQFIFQYYEKEERGRGNFPDRFSARQFPNYSSELNVNALLLGDSALYLCASSFGSSGNTIYFGEGSWLTVV.

This clonotype was seen only a few times. V is TRBV21-1 and J is TRBJ2-3; the table's D call TRBD1 went unverified against the DNA. TRBV21-1 is shown as a pseudogene. This CDR3 has 18 amino acids. The chain's CDR3 is CASSSDHGDRGSTDTQYF. In DNA, the CDR3 is TGTGCCAGCAGCAGCGACCATGGAGACAGGGGGAGCACAGATACGCAGTATTTT.

This clonotype was observed once. This chain uses TRBV20-1 with TRBJ1-1; tentative D call: TRBD1 (6 bases). The germline V gene encodes CDR1 DFQATT and CDR2 SNEGSKA (reference sequence). The CDR3 is 13 amino acids. V gave up 5 bases and J gave up 0 bases, with 10 bases separating them. CDR3 DNA: TGCAGTGCTCTGGACAGATTGAACACTGAAGCTTTCTTT. This encodes CSALDRLNTEAFF.

Ten or more counts support this clonotype. The rearrangement uses TRBV5-5 and TRBJ2-1, with TRBD1 matching over 7 bases. Germline-derived CDR1 and CDR2 are SGHKS and YYEKEE (reference sequence). V lost 5 bases to trimming and J lost 9 bases; unmatched junction nucleotides: 8. The CDR3 extends over 13 amino acids. The CDR3, as DNA: TGTGCCAGCAGAGTACAGGGGCCCCCTGAGCAGTTCTTC. Residues: CASRVQGPPEQFF.

This clonotype has more than one count but fewer than ten. The J gene is TRBJ1-5, the V gene TRBV6-2 or TRBV6-3; D ambiguous. Germline loops: CDR1 MNHEY, CDR2 SVGEGT. V was trimmed by 5 bases and J by 3 bases, leaving 8 bases between them. The length of the CDR3 is 13 residues. The CDR3 spells CASSPYLNQPQHF. The CDR3 region has the DNA TGTGCCAGCAGTCCGTACCTCAATCAGCCCCAGCATTTT.